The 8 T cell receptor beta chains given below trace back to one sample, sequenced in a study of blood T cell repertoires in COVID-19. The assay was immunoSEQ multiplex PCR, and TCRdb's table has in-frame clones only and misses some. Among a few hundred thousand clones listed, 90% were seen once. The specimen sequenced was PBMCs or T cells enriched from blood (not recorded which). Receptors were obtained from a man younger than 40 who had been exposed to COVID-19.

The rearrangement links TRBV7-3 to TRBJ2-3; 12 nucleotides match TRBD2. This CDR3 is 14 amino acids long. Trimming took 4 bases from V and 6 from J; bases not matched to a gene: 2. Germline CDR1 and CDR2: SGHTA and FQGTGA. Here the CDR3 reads CASSSGTSGDTQYF. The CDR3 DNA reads TGTGCCAGCAGCTCCGGGACTAGCGGGGATACGCAGTATTTT.

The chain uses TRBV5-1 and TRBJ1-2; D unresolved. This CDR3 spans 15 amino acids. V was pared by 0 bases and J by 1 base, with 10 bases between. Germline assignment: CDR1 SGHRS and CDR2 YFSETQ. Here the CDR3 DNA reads TGCGCCAGCAGCTTGGCACTTAACAGTAACTATGGCTACACCTTC. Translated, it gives CASSLALNSNYGYTF.

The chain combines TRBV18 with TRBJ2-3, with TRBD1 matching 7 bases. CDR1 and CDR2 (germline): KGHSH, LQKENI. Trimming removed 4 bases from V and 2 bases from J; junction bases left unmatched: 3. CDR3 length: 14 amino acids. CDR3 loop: CASSRGTVTDTQYF. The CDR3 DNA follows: TGTGCCAGCTCACGAGGGACAGTCACAGATACGCAGTATTTT.

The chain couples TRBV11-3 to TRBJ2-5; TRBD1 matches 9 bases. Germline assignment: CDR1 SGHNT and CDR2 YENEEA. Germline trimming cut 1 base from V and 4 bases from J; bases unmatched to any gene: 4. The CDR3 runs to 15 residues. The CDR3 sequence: CASSLGGTGRETQYF. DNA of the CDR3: TGTGCCAGCAGCTTAGGGGGGACAGGGAGAGAGACCCAGTACTTC.

As DNA, the CDR3 is TGTGCCAGCAGCGTCGGACAGATCTACGAGCAGTACTTC. Its protein is CASSVGQIYEQYF. The chain couples TRBV6-5 to TRBJ2-7, with D possibly TRBD1 on 6 matching bases. Trimming took off 6 bases at V and 3 bases at J, with 12 bases between the two ends. The length of the CDR3 is 13 residues. The germline CDR1 and CDR2 sequences are MNHEY and SVGAGI.

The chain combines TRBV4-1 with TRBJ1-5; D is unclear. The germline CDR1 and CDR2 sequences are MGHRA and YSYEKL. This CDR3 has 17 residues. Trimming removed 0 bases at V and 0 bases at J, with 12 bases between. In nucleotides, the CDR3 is TGCGCCAGCAGCCAAGAATTCGCAGACTATAGCAATCAGCCCCAGCATTTT. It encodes CASSQEFADYSNQPQHF.

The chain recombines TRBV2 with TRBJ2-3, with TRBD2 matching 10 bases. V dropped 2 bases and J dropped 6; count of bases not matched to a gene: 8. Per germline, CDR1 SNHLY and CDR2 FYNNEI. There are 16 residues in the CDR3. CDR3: CASSENLAGATDTQYF. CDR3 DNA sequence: TGTGCCAGCAGTGAAAATCTAGCGGGGGCCACGGATACGCAGTATTTT.

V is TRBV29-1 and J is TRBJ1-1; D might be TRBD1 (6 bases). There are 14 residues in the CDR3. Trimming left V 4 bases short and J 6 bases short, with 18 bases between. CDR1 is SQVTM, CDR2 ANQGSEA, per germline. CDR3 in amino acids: CSVVQDRMRPEAFF. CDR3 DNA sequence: TGCAGCGTTGTTCAAGACAGGATGAGGCCTGAAGCTTTCTTT.